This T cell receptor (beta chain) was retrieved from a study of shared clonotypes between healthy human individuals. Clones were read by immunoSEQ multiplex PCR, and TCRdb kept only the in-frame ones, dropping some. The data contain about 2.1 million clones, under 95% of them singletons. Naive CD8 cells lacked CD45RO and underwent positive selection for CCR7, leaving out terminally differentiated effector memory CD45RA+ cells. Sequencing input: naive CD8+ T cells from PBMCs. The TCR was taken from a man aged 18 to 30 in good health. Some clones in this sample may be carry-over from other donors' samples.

DNA of the CDR3: TGTGCCAGCAGTAATCTAGCGGGGGGAACCTACGAGCAGTACTTC. Its protein product is CASSNLAGGTYEQYF. V usage is TRBV6-5 and J usage is TRBJ2-7; 11 bases are a match to TRBD2. The V gene end was trimmed by 5 bases and the J gene end by 2 bases; junction bases not matched to a gene: 5. CDR1 is MNHEY and CDR2 is SVGAGI in the germline V gene. This CDR3 has 15 amino acids.